This T cell receptor beta chain was found in a study of cytomegalovirus exposure and HLA in healthy donors. Study-level background: A preliminary data release comprised approximately 85 million unique TCRs obtained from HLA-typed donors.

About this clone: Its antigen remains unidentified.

Amplification used 60 Vbeta primers and 13 Jbeta primers. Assay: immunoSEQ multiplex PCR; the TCRdb copy retains only in-frame clones and omits some. Of roughly 170,000 clones listed, 84% were seen once; the top ten hold approximately 1.2%. Trimming cost V 2 bases and J 4 bases; bases outside gene matches: 7. The CDR3 totals 16 residues. CDR1 and CDR2 (germline): MGHRA, YSYEKL. Study results and caveats: The dataset shows that most TCR sequences were rare, while some public TCRs occurred in many donors.

The chain couples TRBV4-1 to TRBJ2-7, with TRBD2 matching over 11 bases. The sequenced sample consisted of PBMCs. This receptor was obtained from a girl aged 2 to 10 in good health and CMV-seropositive. The CDR3 loop is CASSQPTSGSSYEQYF. The CDR3 DNA reads as TGCGCCAGCAGCCAACCTACTAGCGGGAGCAGTTACGAGCAGTACTTC.